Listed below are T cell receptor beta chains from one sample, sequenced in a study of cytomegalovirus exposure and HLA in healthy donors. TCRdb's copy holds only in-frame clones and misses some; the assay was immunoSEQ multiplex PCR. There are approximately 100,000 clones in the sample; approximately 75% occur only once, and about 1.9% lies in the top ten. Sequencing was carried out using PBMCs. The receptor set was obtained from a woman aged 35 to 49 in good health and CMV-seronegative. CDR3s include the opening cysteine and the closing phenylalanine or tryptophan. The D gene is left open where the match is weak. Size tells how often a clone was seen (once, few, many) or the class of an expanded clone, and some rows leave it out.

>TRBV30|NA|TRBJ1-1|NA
CAWRGGTLHWLNTEAFF
TGTGCCTGGAGGGGAGGGACTCTTCACTGGTTGAACACTGAAGCTTTCTTT
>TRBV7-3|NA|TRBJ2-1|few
CASSLISGNEQFF
TGTGCCAGCAGCTTAATTAGCGGCAATGAGCAGTTCTTC
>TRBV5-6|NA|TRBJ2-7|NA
CASSPFYGAPYEQYF
TGTGCCAGCAGCCCTTTTTATGGGGCCCCCTACGAGCAGTACTTC
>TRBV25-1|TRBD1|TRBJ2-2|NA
CASSGTGGFRELFF
TGTGCCAGCAGCGGGACAGGGGGATTCCGGGAGCTGTTTTTT
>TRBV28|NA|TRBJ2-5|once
CASSPMGRGEQETQYF
TGTGCCAGCAGTCCCATGGGGCGCGGAGAACAAGAGACCCAGTACTTC
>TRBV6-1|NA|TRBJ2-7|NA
CASSPSRARDEQYF
TGTGCCAGCAGTCCCTCCCGCGCACGGGACGAGCAGTACTTC
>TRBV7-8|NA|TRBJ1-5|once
CASSLDRQFNQPQHF
TGTGCCAGCAGCTTAGACCGACAGTTCAATCAGCCCCAGCATTTT
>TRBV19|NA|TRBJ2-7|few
CASSTGQRPAYEQYF
TGTGCCAGTAGTACTGGACAGAGGCCCGCCTACGAGCAGTACTTC
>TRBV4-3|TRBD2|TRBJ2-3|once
CASSQELALSDTQYF
TGCGCCAGCAGCCAAGAACTAGCGCTCTCAGATACGCAGTATTTT
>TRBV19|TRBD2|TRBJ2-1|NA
CASSARLAGDNEQFF
TGTGCCAGTAGTGCCCGACTAGCGGGAGATAATGAGCAGTTCTTC
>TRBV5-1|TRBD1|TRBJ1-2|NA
CASSLRDRADGYTF
TGCGCCAGCAGCTTGCGGGACAGGGCGGATGGCTACACCTTC
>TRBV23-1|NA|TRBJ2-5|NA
CASSQSQGVGETQYF
TGCGCCAGCAGTCAATCGCAGGGTGTAGGAGAGACCCAGTACTTC
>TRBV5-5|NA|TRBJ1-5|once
CASSPGNSNQPQHF
TGTGCCAGCAGTCCCGGGAATAGCAATCAGCCCCAGCATTTT
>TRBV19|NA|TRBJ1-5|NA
CASSANSNQPQHF
TGTGCCAGTAGTGCTAATAGCAATCAGCCCCAGCATTTT
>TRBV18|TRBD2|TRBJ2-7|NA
CASSRLAGASQHEQYF
TGTGCCAGCTCCCGACTAGCGGGGGCATCCCAACACGAGCAGTACTTC
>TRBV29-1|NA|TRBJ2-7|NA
CSVVGGEQYF
TGCAGCGTTGTGGGGGGCGAGCAGTACTTC
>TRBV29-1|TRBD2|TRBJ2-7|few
CSVGARLAGGSGLKQYF
TGCAGCGTTGGAGCGCGTCTAGCGGGGGGTTCAGGATTGAAGCAGTACTTC
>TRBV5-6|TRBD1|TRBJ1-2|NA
CASSSGTGTYGYTF
TGTGCCAGCAGCTCCGGGACAGGGACCTATGGCTACACCTTC
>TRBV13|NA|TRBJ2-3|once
CASSRQGGFTDTQYF
TGTGCCAGCAGCCGGCAGGGGGGTTTTACAGATACGCAGTATTTT
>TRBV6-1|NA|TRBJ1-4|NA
CASSDRSFGVFF
TGTGCCAGCAGTGACCGATCCTTCGGGGTGTTTTTT
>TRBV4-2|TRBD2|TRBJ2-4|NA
CASSPSSGGWDIQYF
TGTGCCAGCAGCCCGTCTAGCGGGGGGTGGGACATTCAGTACTTC
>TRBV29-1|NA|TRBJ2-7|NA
CSVVRPGVLEQYF
TGCAGCGTCGTTCGTCCAGGGGTTCTCGAGCAGTACTTC
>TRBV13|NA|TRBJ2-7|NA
CASSLGGLWEYF
TGTGCCAGCAGCTTAGGGGGACTGTGGGAGTACTTC
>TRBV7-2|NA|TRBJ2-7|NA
CASSLHPGTTYEQYF
TGTGCCAGCAGCCTCCACCCCGGGACAACCTACGAGCAGTACTTC
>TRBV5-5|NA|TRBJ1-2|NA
CASSLWGVLYGYTF
TGTGCCAGCAGCTTGTGGGGGGTCCTCTATGGCTACACCTTC
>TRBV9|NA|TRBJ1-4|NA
CASSPNSVATNEKLFF
TGTGCCAGCAGCCCGAACTCGGTAGCAACTAATGAAAAACTGTTTTTT
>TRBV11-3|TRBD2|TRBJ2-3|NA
CASSLGTSGGTDTQYF
TGTGCCAGCAGCTTGGGGACTAGCGGAGGCACAGATACGCAGTATTTT
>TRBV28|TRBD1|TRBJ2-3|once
CASSPPTGFQTDTQYF
TGTGCCAGCAGTCCCCCGACAGGGTTTCAGACGGATACGCAGTATTTT
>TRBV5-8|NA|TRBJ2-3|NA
CASSSSVRERSTDTQYF
TGTGCCAGCAGCTCCAGTGTACGGGAGAGAAGCACAGATACGCAGTATTTT
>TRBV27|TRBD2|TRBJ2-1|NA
CASSLEVGTSRNEQFF
TGTGCCAGCAGTTTAGAAGTCGGGACTAGTCGCAATGAGCAGTTCTTC
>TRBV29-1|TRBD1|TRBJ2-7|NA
CSVEDLTGGNHEQYF
TGCAGCGTTGAAGATCTTACAGGGGGCAATCACGAGCAGTACTTC
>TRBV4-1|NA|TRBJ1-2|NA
CASSERRDYGYTF
TGCGCCAGCAGCGAACGCAGGGACTATGGCTACACCTTC
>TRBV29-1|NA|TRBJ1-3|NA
CSVEAFAGNTIYF
TGCAGCGTTGAAGCGTTTGCTGGAAACACCATATATTTT
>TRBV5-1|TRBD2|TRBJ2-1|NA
CASSAGTSDYNEQFF
TGCGCCAGCAGCGCCGGGACTAGCGATTACAATGAGCAGTTCTTC